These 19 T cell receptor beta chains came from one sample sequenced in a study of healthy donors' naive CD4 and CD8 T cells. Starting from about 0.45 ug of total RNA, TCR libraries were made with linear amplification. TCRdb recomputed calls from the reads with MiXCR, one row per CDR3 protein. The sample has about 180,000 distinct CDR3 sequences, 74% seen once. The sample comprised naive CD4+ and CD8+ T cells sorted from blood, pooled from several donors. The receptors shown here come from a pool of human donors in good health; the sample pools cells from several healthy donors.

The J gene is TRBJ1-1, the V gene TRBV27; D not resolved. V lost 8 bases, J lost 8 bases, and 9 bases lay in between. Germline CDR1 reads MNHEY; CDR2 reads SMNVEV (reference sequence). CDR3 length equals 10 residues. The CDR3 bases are TGTGCCAGCCCTCTGACAGAAGCTTTCTTT. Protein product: CASPLTEAFF.

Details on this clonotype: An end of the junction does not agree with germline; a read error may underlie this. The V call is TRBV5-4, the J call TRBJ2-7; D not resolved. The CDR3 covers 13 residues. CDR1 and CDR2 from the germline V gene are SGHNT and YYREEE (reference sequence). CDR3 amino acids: CASSSKTSDEQYF. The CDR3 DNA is TGTGCCAGCAGCTCCAAGACCTCCGACGAGCAGTACTTC.

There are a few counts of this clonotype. The CDR3, as DNA: TGCAGCGTTGAAGGCGGGGAAGAGCAGCCCCAGCATTTT. Translated, it gives CSVEGGEEQPQHF. The chain couples TRBV29-1 to TRBJ1-5; D is ambiguous. The germline V gene encodes CDR1 SQVTM and CDR2 ANQGSEA. V was clipped by 1 base and J by 7 bases, with 11 bases between them. This CDR3 contains 13 residues.

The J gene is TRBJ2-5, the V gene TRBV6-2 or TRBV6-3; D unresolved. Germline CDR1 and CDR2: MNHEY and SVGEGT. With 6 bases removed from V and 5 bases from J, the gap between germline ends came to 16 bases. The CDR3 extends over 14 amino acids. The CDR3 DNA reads TGTGCCAGCAGCCCAGGTCGGATGGGGGAGACCCAGTACTTC. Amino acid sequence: CASSPGRMGETQYF.

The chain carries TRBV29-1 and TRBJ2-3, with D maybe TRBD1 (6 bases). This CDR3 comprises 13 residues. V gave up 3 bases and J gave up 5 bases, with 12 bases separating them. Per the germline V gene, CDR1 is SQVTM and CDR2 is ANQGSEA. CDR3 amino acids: CSVDRQGRDTQYF. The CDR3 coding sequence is TGCAGCGTTGATAGGCAGGGGAGAGATACGCAGTATTTT.

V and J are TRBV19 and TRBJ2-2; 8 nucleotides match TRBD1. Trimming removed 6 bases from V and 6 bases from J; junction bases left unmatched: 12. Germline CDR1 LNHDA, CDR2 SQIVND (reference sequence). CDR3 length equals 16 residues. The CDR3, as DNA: TGTGCCAGTAGCATGACAGGGGCAATCGGGTCCGGGGAGCTGTTTTTT. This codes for CASSMTGAIGSGELFF. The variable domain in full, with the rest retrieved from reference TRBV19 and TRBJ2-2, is DGGITQSPKYLFRKEGQNVTLSCEQNLNHDAMYWYRQDPGQGLRLIYYSQIVNDFQKGDIAEGYSVSREKKESFPLTVTSAQKNPTAFYLCASSMTGAIGSGELFFGEGSRLTVL.

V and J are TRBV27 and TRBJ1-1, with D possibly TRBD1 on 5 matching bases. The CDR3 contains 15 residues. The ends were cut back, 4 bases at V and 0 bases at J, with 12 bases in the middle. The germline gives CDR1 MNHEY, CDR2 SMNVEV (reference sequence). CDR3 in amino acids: CASSSAGTVNTEAFF. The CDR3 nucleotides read TGTGCCAGCAGTTCTGCCGGGACGGTGAACACTGAAGCTTTCTTT.

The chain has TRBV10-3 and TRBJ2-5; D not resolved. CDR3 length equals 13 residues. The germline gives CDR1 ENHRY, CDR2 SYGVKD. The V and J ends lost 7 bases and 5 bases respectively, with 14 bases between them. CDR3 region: CAINTEREETQYF. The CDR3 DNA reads TGTGCCATCAATACCGAACGAGAGGAGACCCAGTACTTC.

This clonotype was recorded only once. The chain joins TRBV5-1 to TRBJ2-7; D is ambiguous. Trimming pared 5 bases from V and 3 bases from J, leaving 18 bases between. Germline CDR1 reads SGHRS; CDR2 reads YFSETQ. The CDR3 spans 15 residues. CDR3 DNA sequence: TGCGCCAGCAGGTGGGCAGCCGCGACCAACTACGAGCAGTACTTC. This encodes CASRWAAATNYEQYF.

The CDR3 nucleotides read TGTGCCAGCAGCCCCAGGAATCGTAACTATGGCTACACCTTC. It is translated as CASSPRNRNYGYTF. This chain joins TRBV27 and TRBJ1-2; D gene ambiguous. CDR3 length equals 14 residues. The V and J ends lost 6 bases and 1 base respectively, with 12 bases between them. CDR1 is MNHEY, CDR2 SMNVEV, per germline (reference sequence).

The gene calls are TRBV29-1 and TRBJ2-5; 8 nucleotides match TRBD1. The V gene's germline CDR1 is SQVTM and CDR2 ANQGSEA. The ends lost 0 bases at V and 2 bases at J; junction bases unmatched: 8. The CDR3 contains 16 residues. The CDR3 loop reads CSVEDVDRVVQETQYF. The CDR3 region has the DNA TGCAGCGTTGAAGATGTGGACAGGGTCGTACAAGAGACCCAGTACTTC.

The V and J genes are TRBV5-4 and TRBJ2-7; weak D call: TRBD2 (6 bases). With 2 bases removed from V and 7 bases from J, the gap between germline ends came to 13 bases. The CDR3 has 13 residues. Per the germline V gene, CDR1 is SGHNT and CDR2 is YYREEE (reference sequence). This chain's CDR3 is CASSFGGVVEQYF. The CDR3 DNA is TGTGCCAGCAGCTTCGGGGGTGTTGTGGAGCAGTACTTC.

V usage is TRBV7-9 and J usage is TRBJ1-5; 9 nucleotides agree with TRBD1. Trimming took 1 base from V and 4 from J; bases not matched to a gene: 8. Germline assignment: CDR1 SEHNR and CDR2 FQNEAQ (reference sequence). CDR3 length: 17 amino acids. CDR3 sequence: CASSLVAGGQGNQPQHF. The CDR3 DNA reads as TGTGCCAGCAGCTTAGTAGCGGGAGGACAGGGGAATCAGCCCCAGCATTTT.

The CDR3 coding sequence is TGTGCCAGCTCAGAAAACTCGGGCTCCTACGAGCAGTACTTC. This codes for CASSENSGSYEQYF. The chain recombines TRBV18 with TRBJ2-7; no firm D call. Trimming cost V 5 bases and J 0 bases, with 11 bases left between them. Germline lookup yields CDR1 KGHSH and CDR2 LQKENI. The CDR3 is made up of 14 amino acids. Complete variable domain (other parts from reference TRBV18 and TRBJ2-7): NAGVMQNPRHLVRRRGQEARLRCSPMKGHSHVYWYRQLPEEGLKFMVYLQKENIIDESGMPKERFSAEFPKEGPSILRIQQVVRGDSAAYFCASSENSGSYEQYFGPGTRLTVT.

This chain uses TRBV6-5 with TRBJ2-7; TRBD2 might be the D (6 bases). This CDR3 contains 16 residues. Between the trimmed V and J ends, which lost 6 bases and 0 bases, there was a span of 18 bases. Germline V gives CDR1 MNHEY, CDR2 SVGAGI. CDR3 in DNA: TGTGCCAGCAGCCCCGTGTCACGGGACTTCTCCTACGAGCAGTACTTC. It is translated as CASSPVSRDFSYEQYF.

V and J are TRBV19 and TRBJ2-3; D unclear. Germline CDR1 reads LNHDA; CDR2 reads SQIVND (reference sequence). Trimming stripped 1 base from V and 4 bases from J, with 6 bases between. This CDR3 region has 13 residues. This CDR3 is CASSIASADTQYF. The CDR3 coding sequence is TGTGCCAGTAGTATAGCGTCGGCAGATACGCAGTATTTT.

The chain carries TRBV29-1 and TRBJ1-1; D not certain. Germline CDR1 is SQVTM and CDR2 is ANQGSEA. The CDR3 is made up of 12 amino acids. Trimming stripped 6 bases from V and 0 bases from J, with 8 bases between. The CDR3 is CSVFYMNTEAFF. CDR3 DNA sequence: TGCAGCGTATTTTACATGAACACTGAAGCTTTCTTT.

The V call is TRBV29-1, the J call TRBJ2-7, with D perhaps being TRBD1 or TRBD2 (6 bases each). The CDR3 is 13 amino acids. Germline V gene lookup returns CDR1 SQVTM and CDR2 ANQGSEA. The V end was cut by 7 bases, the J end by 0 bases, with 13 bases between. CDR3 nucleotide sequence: TGCAGCGGGCGGGACAAAAGCTCCTACGAGCAGTACTTC. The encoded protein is CSGRDKSSYEQYF.

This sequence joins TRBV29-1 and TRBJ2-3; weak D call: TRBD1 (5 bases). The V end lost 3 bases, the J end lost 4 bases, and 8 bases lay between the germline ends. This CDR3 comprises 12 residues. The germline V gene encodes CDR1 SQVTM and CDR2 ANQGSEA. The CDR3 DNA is TGCAGCGTTGAGGGGCCATCAGATACGCAGTATTTT. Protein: CSVEGPSDTQYF.